A selection of T cell receptor beta chains follows, all from one sample in a study of T cells in Graves' hyperthyroidism and ophthalmopathy. TCRdb independently ran MiXCR on the multiplex PCR reads; one entry per CDR3 protein. The sample comprises approximately 600,000 distinct CDR3 sequences, around 21% of which are singletons, and over 30% rests with the top ten. Sequenced sample: blood. The receptors derive from a man between 25 and 39 years old with Graves' ophthalmopathy. Each CDR3 is given with its conserved first and last residue. The order of the fields is D gene, V gene, clone size, J gene, CDR3 protein, CDR3 DNA. A D gene is named only where the DNA matches it firmly. Rows give clone size only sometimes, using once, few, many, or a class for an expanded clone.

d_call: -; v_call: TRBV19; clone_size: -; j_call: TRBJ1-1; cdr3_aa: CASSIGGGISTEAFF; cdr3_nt: TGTGCCAGTAGTATTGGTGGGGGAATAAGCACTGAAGCTTTCTTT
d_call: TRBD2; v_call: TRBV6-2/TRBV6-3; clone_size: few; j_call: TRBJ2-3; cdr3_aa: CASSPAAGVIYTQYF; cdr3_nt: TGTGCCAGCAGTCCCGCAGCGGGAGTCATTTATACGCAGTATTTT
d_call: -; v_call: TRBV24-1; clone_size: -; j_call: TRBJ2-3; cdr3_aa: CATSDSSGTDTRYF; cdr3_nt: TGTGCCACCAGTGATTCCAGCGGCACAGATACGCGGTATTTT
d_call: -; v_call: TRBV6-1; clone_size: -; j_call: TRBJ2-7; cdr3_aa: CASSDWYSVSTYEQYF; cdr3_nt: TGTGCCAGCAGTGACTGGTACAGTGTATCAACCTACGAGCAGTACTTC
d_call: -; v_call: TRBV28; clone_size: many; j_call: TRBJ1-6; cdr3_aa: CASSLGRRDSPLHF; cdr3_nt: TGTGCCAGCAGTTTAGGTAGGAGGGATTCACCCCTCCACTTT
d_call: TRBD1; v_call: TRBV5-1; clone_size: many; j_call: TRBJ1-2; cdr3_aa: CASSLNRGHYGYTF; cdr3_nt: TGCGCCAGCAGCTTGAACAGGGGGCACTATGGCTACACCTTC
d_call: TRBD1; v_call: TRBV6-5; clone_size: -; j_call: TRBJ1-1; cdr3_aa: CASKLRQGYTEAFF; cdr3_nt: TGTGCCAGCAAGTTGAGACAGGGTTACACTGAAGCTTTCTTT
d_call: -; v_call: TRBV9; clone_size: -; j_call: TRBJ2-3; cdr3_aa: CASSPGGLADTQYF; cdr3_nt: TGTGCCAGCAGCCCAGGAGGGCTTGCAGATACGCAGTATTTT
d_call: -; v_call: TRBV6-2/TRBV6-3; clone_size: few; j_call: TRBJ2-1; cdr3_aa: CASSFSIHEQFF; cdr3_nt: TGTGCCAGCAGTTTCTCTATCCATGAGCAGTTCTTC
d_call: -; v_call: TRBV30; clone_size: -; j_call: TRBJ1-5; cdr3_aa: CAWSVSFNQPQHF; cdr3_nt: TGTGCCTGGAGTGTAAGCTTCAATCAGCCCCAGCATTTT
d_call: TRBD2; v_call: TRBV6-1; clone_size: -; j_call: TRBJ2-7; cdr3_aa: CATTSGSSYEQYF; cdr3_nt: TGTGCCACCACTAGCGGGAGCTCCTACGAGCAGTACTTC
d_call: -; v_call: TRBV30; clone_size: many; j_call: TRBJ1-1; cdr3_aa: CAWSVQRGITEAFF; cdr3_nt: TGTGCCTGGAGTGTACAACGGGGGATCACTGAAGCTTTCTTT
d_call: TRBD2; v_call: TRBV5-1; clone_size: many; j_call: TRBJ2-1; cdr3_aa: CASSLAPSGRFYNEQFF; cdr3_nt: TGTGCCAGCAGCTTAGCCCCTAGCGGGAGATTCTACAATGAGCAGTTCTTC
d_call: TRBD1; v_call: TRBV10-1; clone_size: few; j_call: TRBJ2-7; cdr3_aa: CASSETGVDEQYF; cdr3_nt: TGCGCCAGCAGTGAAACAGGGGTTGACGAGCAGTACTTC
d_call: -; v_call: TRBV2; clone_size: many; j_call: TRBJ2-1; cdr3_aa: CASSGRGGGPNSEQFF; cdr3_nt: TGTGCCAGCAGTGGCCGAGGGGGAGGGCCGAATAGTGAGCAGTTCTTC
d_call: -; v_call: TRBV3-1; clone_size: many; j_call: TRBJ1-2; cdr3_aa: CASSQGAAPTGYTF; cdr3_nt: TGTGCCAGCAGCCAAGGGGCAGCTCCGACTGGCTACACCTTC
d_call: TRBD1; v_call: TRBV6-1; clone_size: -; j_call: TRBJ1-2; cdr3_aa: CASSEPRGPNYGYTF; cdr3_nt: TGTGCCAGCAGTGAACCCAGGGGGCCTAACTATGGCTACACCTTC
d_call: -; v_call: TRBV27; clone_size: few; j_call: TRBJ1-5; cdr3_aa: CASSFRAGNQPQHF; cdr3_nt: TGTGCCAGCAGTTTCAGGGCTGGCAATCAGCCCCAGCATTTT
d_call: -; v_call: TRBV5-1; clone_size: -; j_call: TRBJ2-2; cdr3_aa: CASKEDRVTGELFF; cdr3_nt: TGCGCCAGCAAAGAGGACAGAGTCACCGGGGAGCTGTTTTTT
d_call: -; v_call: TRBV27; clone_size: few; j_call: TRBJ2-5; cdr3_aa: CASTTGRGETQYF; cdr3_nt: TGTGCCAGCACTACAGGGAGGGGGGAGACCCAGTACTTC
d_call: -; v_call: TRBV25-1; clone_size: few; j_call: TRBJ1-1; cdr3_aa: CASSNGNTEAFF; cdr3_nt: TGTGCCAGCTCAAACGGAAACACTGAAGCTTTCTTT
d_call: TRBD2; v_call: TRBV7-6; clone_size: many; j_call: TRBJ2-7; cdr3_aa: CASSPWGGKTYEQYF; cdr3_nt: TGTGCCAGCAGCCCCTGGGGGGGAAAGACCTACGAGCAGTACTTC
d_call: TRBD2; v_call: TRBV5-6; clone_size: -; j_call: TRBJ2-1; cdr3_aa: CASSFSTSGNEQFF; cdr3_nt: TGTGCCAGCAGCTTTAGCACTAGCGGCAATGAGCAGTTCTTC
d_call: -; v_call: TRBV7-2; clone_size: many; j_call: TRBJ2-7; cdr3_aa: CASSLFARGAYEQYF; cdr3_nt: TGTGCCAGCAGCTTATTTGCCAGGGGGGCCTACGAGCAGTACTTC
d_call: -; v_call: TRBV7-2; clone_size: many; j_call: TRBJ2-7; cdr3_aa: CASSLGSSATYEQYF; cdr3_nt: TGTGCCAGCAGCCTGGGTAGCAGCGCAACCTACGAGCAGTACTTC
d_call: TRBD1; v_call: TRBV12-3/TRBV12-4; clone_size: many; j_call: TRBJ2-1; cdr3_aa: CASSWTGTGGTKGFNEQFF; cdr3_nt: TGTGCCAGCAGTTGGACCGGGACAGGGGGGACTAAGGGGTTCAATGAGCAGTTCTTC
d_call: -; v_call: TRBV29-1; clone_size: few; j_call: TRBJ2-3; cdr3_aa: CSVVQGPTDTQYF; cdr3_nt: TGCAGCGTAGTACAGGGTCCGACAGATACGCAGTATTTT
d_call: TRBD1; v_call: TRBV6-2/TRBV6-3; clone_size: -; j_call: TRBJ1-2; cdr3_aa: CASSPTGFGLANCGYTF; cdr3_nt: TGTGCCAGCAGTCCGACAGGGTTCGGTTTAGCTAACTGTGGCTACACCTTC
d_call: TRBD1; v_call: TRBV18; clone_size: -; j_call: TRBJ2-1; cdr3_aa: CASSSTGGGNLNEQFF; cdr3_nt: TGTGCCAGCTCTTCTACAGGGGGCGGTAACCTCAATGAGCAGTTCTTC
d_call: TRBD2; v_call: TRBV2; clone_size: -; j_call: TRBJ2-3; cdr3_aa: CASRETSGRTDMQYF; cdr3_nt: TGTGCCAGCAGAGAGACTAGCGGGAGAACAGATATGCAGTATTTT
d_call: -; v_call: TRBV3-1; clone_size: -; j_call: TRBJ2-3; cdr3_aa: CASSQFGVGTDTQYF; cdr3_nt: TGTGCCAGCAGCCAATTCGGCGTAGGCACAGATACGCAGTATTTT
d_call: -; v_call: TRBV10-1; clone_size: many; j_call: TRBJ2-1; cdr3_aa: CASSGRPEQFF; cdr3_nt: TGCGCCAGCAGTGGGCGGCCGGAGCAGTTCTTC
d_call: -; v_call: TRBV30; clone_size: few; j_call: TRBJ2-3; cdr3_aa: CAWKESSSTDTQYF; cdr3_nt: TGTGCCTGGAAAGAATCCAGCAGCACAGATACGCAGTATTTT
d_call: TRBD1; v_call: TRBV28; clone_size: many; j_call: TRBJ2-7; cdr3_aa: CASAPIDRGSYEQYF; cdr3_nt: TGTGCCAGCGCACCTATAGACAGGGGCTCCTACGAGCAGTACTTC